The clone carrying this T cell receptor (beta chain) showed up many times. The antigen remains unidentified. The data stem from a study of Graves' ophthalmopathy and Graves' hyperthyroidism. Study results and caveats: With 70.59% sensitivity and roughly 72% specificity, the model predicted ophthalmopathy progression.

Each hyperthyroidism patient was newly diagnosed, with under 2 months' duration, and aged 18 to 65. Orbital computed tomography, thyroid ultrasound, TRAb, serum thyroxine and clinical symptoms formed the basis of diagnosis. There are 14 residues in the CDR3. Trimming stripped 5 bases from V and 5 bases from J, with 15 bases between. For repertoire sequencing, the TCR beta CDR3 regions were amplified from RNA transcripts. HTBI primers were used in a first-round RT-PCR, which preceded a second-round multiplex PCR. TCRdb reprocessed the multiplex PCR reads via MiXCR and lists one record per CDR3 protein. The sample holds some 1.1 million distinct CDR3 sequences; about 35% are singletons and the top ten take more than 9.5%.

The chain is built from TRBV12-3 or TRBV12-4 and TRBJ1-2, with D possibly being TRBD1 (5 bases). The TCR originated in an adult man with Graves' hyperthyroidism. The sample consisted of peripheral blood or thyroid tissue (not recorded which). CDR3 sequence (DNA): TGTGCCAGCAGTCGGGACGGTCCTGGGTATGGCTACACCTTC. It yields the protein CASSRDGPGYGYTF.